This T cell receptor (beta chain) is drawn from a study of T cells in localized non-small cell lung cancer. General observations from the study: Only one tumor region went through sequencing, so heterogeneity may still be there. Of the tissues analyzed, uninvolved adjacent lung showed maximal T cell clonality, greater than tumor. A median of approximately 50 clones ranked among the top 100 in tumor appeared in adjacent lung.

As for this clone: Antigen: not known.

Generated by immunoSEQ multiplex PCR, the TCRdb table keeps only in-frame clones and is missing some. The sample has some 52,000 clones; around three quarters are singletons. This clonotype originated in a woman aged 40-69 years with stage II lung adenocarcinoma. The sample was PBMCs, taken before any cancer treatment.

The CDR3 loop is CASSLERHYEQYF. In nucleotides, the CDR3 is TGTGCCAGCAGCTTGGAACGGCACTACGAGCAGTACTTC. The genes are TRBV7-8 and TRBJ2-7; D is unclear. Germline V gives CDR1 SGHVS, CDR2 FQNEAQ. Trimming removed 3 bases at V and 3 bases at J, with 9 bases between. The CDR3 totals 13 residues.